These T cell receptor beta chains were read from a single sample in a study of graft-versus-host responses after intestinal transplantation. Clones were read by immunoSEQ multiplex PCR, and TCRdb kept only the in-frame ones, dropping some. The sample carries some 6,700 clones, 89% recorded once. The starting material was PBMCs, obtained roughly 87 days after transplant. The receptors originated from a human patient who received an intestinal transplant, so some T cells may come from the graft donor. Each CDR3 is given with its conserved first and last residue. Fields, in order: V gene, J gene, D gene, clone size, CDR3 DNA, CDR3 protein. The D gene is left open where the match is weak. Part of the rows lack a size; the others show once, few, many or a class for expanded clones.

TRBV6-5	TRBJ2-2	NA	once	TGTGCCAGCAGTTACAAAGGGAGGAGGACCGGGGAGCTGTTTTTT	CASSYKGRRTGELFF
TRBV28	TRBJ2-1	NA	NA	TGTGCCAGCAGTTCACCCGACAGCCACTCCTACAATGAGCAGTTCTTC	CASSSPDSHSYNEQFF
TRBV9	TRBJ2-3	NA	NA	TGTGCCAGCAGCGTCGTGGGACACAGTAGCACAGATACGCAGTATTTT	CASSVVGHSSTDTQYF
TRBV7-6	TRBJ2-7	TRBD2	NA	TGTGCCAGCAGCTTGGGACTAGCGGGAAGGAACGAGCAGTACTTC	CASSLGLAGRNEQYF
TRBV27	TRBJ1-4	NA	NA	TGTGCCAGCAGTTTCCGGGGGGGACATAATGAAAAACTGTTTTTT	CASSFRGGHNEKLFF
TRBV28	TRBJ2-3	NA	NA	TGTGCCAGCAGTTTATCGGGGAGGGGGGGTGATACGCAGTATTTT	CASSLSGRGGDTQYF
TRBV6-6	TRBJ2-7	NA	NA	TGTGCCAGCAGTCAACTGGACGGCTACGAGCAGTACTTC	CASSQLDGYEQYF
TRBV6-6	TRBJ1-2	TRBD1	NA	TGTGCCAGCAACCAACCGGGACAGGTCTATGGCTACACCTTC	CASNQPGQVYGYTF
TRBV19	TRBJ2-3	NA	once	TGTGCCAGTAGTGCTTTTCTCACAGATACGCAGTATTTT	CASSAFLTDTQYF
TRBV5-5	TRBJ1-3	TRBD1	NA	TGTGCCAGCAGCCGATACCCGGGACAGCTCTCTGGAAACACCATATATTTT	CASSRYPGQLSGNTIYF
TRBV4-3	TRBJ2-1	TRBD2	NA	TGCGCCAGCAGCCAAGTCTCTGCGGGGGGCTACAATGAGCAGTTCTTC	CASSQVSAGGYNEQFF
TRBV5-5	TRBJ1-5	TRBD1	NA	TGTGCCAGCAGCAATTGGACAGGGCTCAATCAGCCCCAGCATTTT	CASSNWTGLNQPQHF
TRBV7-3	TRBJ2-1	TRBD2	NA	TGTGCCAGCAGCTCTGGACTAGCGGGGGGGCTAAATGAGCAGTTCTTC	CASSSGLAGGLNEQFF
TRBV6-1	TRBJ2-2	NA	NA	TGTGCCAGCGAGGGGCGGGTGGCCGGGGAGCTGTTTTTT	CASEGRVAGELFF